These 5 T cell receptor beta chains came from one sample sequenced in a study of shared clonotypes between healthy human individuals. TCRdb's table, derived via immunoSEQ multiplex PCR, lists solely in-frame clones and lacks some. The profile shows 2.3 million or so clones, 85% to 95% of them singletons. Source material: naive CD4+ T cells from PBMCs. Subset denoted: CD45RA+ positively selected. The receptors were sampled from a man between 18 and 29 years old in good health. Some clones in this sample may be carry-over from other donors' samples.

The CDR3 loop reads CSVEGNRATYNEQFF. The DNA for the CDR3 is TGCAGCGTTGAAGGCAACAGGGCTACCTACAATGAGCAGTTCTTC. The chain is built from TRBV29-1 and TRBJ2-1; a possible D gene is TRBD1 (6 bases). V was pared by 1 base and J by 2 bases, with 12 bases between. The germline CDR1 and CDR2 sequences are SQVTM and ANQGSEA. CDR3 length equals 15 residues.

The chain is built from TRBV29-1 and TRBJ1-2; D perhaps matches TRBD1 (6 bases). In germline, CDR1 is SQVTM, CDR2 ANQGSEA. This CDR3 comprises 13 residues. Trimming removed 3 bases from V and 2 bases from J, with 10 bases in between. CDR3 coding DNA: TGCAGCGTTGATGTCACAGGGAACTATGGCTACACCTTC. Protein product: CSVDVTGNYGYTF.

The chain has TRBV30 and TRBJ2-5; TRBD2 might be the D (7 bases). V was cut by 4 bases and J by 5 bases, with 17 bases left in between. Germline CDR1 and CDR2: GTSNPN and SVGIG (reference sequence). The CDR3 totals 14 residues. The CDR3 protein is CAWTGGKPWETQYF. DNA of the CDR3: TGTGCCTGGACGGGGGGCAAACCTTGGGAGACCCAGTACTTC. Complete variable domain (other parts from reference TRBV30 and TRBJ2-5): SQTIHQWPATLVQPVGSPLSLECTVEGTSNPNLYWYRQAAGRGLQLLFYSVGIGQISSEVPQNLSASRPQDRQFILSSKKLLLSDSGFYLCAWTGGKPWETQYFGPGTRLLVL.

This chain connects TRBV28 to TRBJ2-7; maybe TRBD1 (5 bases). The V and J ends lost 6 bases and 0 bases respectively, with 15 bases between them. The CDR3 totals 15 residues. Germline CDR1 reads MDHEN; CDR2 reads SYDVKM. In nucleotides, the CDR3 is TGTGCCAGCAGCGATGCAGGGATTGGCTCCTACGAGCAGTACTTC. Its protein is CASSDAGIGSYEQYF.

A remark on this clone: The sample has other DNA sequences that encode this CDR3 too. V and J are TRBV28 and TRBJ1-2; 7 nucleotides align to TRBD1. The V gene's germline CDR1 is MDHEN and CDR2 SYDVKM. The CDR3 has 12 amino acids. The V and J ends lost 7 bases and 4 bases, in that order; junction bases with no gene match: 3. CDR3: CASTQGGYGYTF. CDR3 nucleotide sequence: TGTGCCAGCACCCAGGGGGGCTATGGCTACACCTTC.